One sample yielded the 32 T cell receptor beta chains listed below, sequenced in a study of OX40 agonist ivuxolimab in advanced cancers. Sequencing used immunoSEQ multiplex PCR; TCRdb keeps in-frame clones, though not all of them. Here the sample spans about 70,000 clones, about 81% being singletons. The specimen comprised CD4+ or CD8+ T cells sorted from blood, sampled in a trial of the OX40 agonist ivuxolimab. Every receptor here comes from an adult with an advanced solid tumor such as melanoma, head and neck, liver or kidney cancer.

The sample holds a few counts of this clone. Sequence at one end of the junction differs from germline and may be a read error. This chain connects TRBV18 to TRBJ2-3, with 7 bases lining up with TRBD2. Germline V gene sequence: CDR1 KGHSH, CDR2 LQKENI. The length of the CDR3 is 16 residues. The DNA for the CDR3 is TGTGCCAGCTCCCCACGGAGAGCGGGAACCACAGATACGCAGTATTTT. Encoded protein: CASSPRRAGTTDTQYF.

The chain joins TRBV11-3 to TRBJ2-1; 8 bases are a match to TRBD2. CDR1 and CDR2 (germline): SGHNT, YENEEA. The junction had 4 bases not matched to a gene; V was cut back by 0 bases and J by 0 bases. CDR3 length: 17 amino acids. The CDR3 DNA reads as TGTGCCAGCAGCTTAGAGCTCAGCGGGAGCTCCTACAATGAGCAGTTCTTC. This encodes CASSLELSGSSYNEQFF. Combining the CDR3 with reference TRBV11-3 and TRBJ2-1 gives the whole variable domain EAGVVQSPRYKIIEKKQPVAFWCNPISGHNTLYWYLQNLGQGPELLIRYENEEAVDDSQLPKDRFSAERLKGVDSTLKIQPAELGDSAVYLCASSLELSGSSYNEQFFGPGTRLTVL.

This clone was counted once. This chain joins TRBV5-6 and TRBJ1-4, with TRBD1 matching 7 bases. This CDR3 comprises 14 residues. The germline V gene encodes CDR1 SGHDT and CDR2 YYEEEE. The ends lost 4 bases at V and 7 bases at J; junction bases unmatched: 7. CDR3 amino acids: CASSIRQGLEKLFF. DNA of the CDR3: TGTGCCAGCAGCATACGACAGGGACTTGAAAAACTGTTTTTT.

V gene TRBV28 combines with J gene TRBJ1-6; D is possibly TRBD1 (6 bases). Germline V lookup: CDR1 MDHEN, CDR2 SYDVKM. Trimming removed 3 bases from V and 0 bases from J, with 15 bases in between. This CDR3 has 18 residues. The CDR3 DNA sequence: TGTGCCAGCAGTTTCGGGGGCGATCTGAGCTCCTATAATTCACCCCTCCACTTT. Its protein is CASSFGGDLSSYNSPLHF.

The rearrangement joins TRBV5-1 to TRBJ1-4, with a possible D match to TRBD1 (6 bases). This CDR3 is built from 15 residues. Trimming removed 2 bases from V and 0 bases from J, with 8 bases in between. Germline V gene lookup returns CDR1 SGHRS and CDR2 YFSETQ. CDR3 loop: CASSLQGSTNEKLFF. The CDR3 nucleotides read TGCGCCAGCAGCTTACAGGGATCAACTAATGAAAAACTGTTTTTT.

The J gene is TRBJ2-7, the V gene TRBV27, with 11 bases identical to TRBD1. Trimming removed 6 bases from V and 3 bases from J; junction bases left unmatched: 4. From germline, CDR1 is MNHEY and CDR2 SMNVEV (reference sequence). This CDR3 has 14 amino acids. Here the CDR3 DNA reads TGTGCCAGCAGCCGGGGACAGGGGGACTACGAGCAGTACTTC. It encodes CASSRGQGDYEQYF.

A remark on this clone: Given a far larger clone just one base away, this is likely a sequencing read error. Other DNA variants within this sample encode the same CDR3. This chain connects TRBV5-4 to TRBJ2-7; a weak D match, TRBD1 (5 bases). V was clipped by 4 bases and J by 2 bases, with 16 bases between them. Per germline, CDR1 SGHNT and CDR2 YYREEE (reference sequence). There are 15 residues in the CDR3. The CDR3 bases are TGTGCCAGCAGCCAAGCAACAGGTGGGGCCTACGAGCAGTACTTC. Its protein product is CASSQATGGAYEQYF.

This sequence joins TRBV7-3 and TRBJ2-2, with D perhaps matching TRBD2 (6 bases). Germline CDR1 is SGHTA and CDR2 is FQGTGA. This CDR3 has 17 residues. Trimming took off 5 bases at V and 0 bases at J, with 16 bases between the two ends. CDR3 sequence: CASSPSLADANTGELFF. For the CDR3, the DNA is TGTGCCAGCAGCCCCTCACTAGCTGACGCGAACACCGGGGAGCTGTTTTTT.

This clone was seen once. The V call is TRBV4-2, the J call TRBJ2-7, with D unclear. CDR1 is LGHNA and CDR2 is YNFKEQ in the germline V gene. Trimming left V 4 bases short and J 5 bases short, with 21 bases between. This CDR3 is built from 16 residues. CDR3 sequence (DNA): TGTGCCAGCAGCCGCAGTCGGGCCACTTCTCAGGACGAGCAGTACTTC. Amino acids: CASSRSRATSQDEQYF.

V gene TRBV11-2 combines with J gene TRBJ2-1, with 9 bases lining up with TRBD1. Germline CDR1 reads SGHAT; CDR2 reads FQNNGV. The CDR3 contains 15 residues. With V trimmed by 0 bases and J by 9 bases, 6 bases remained unmatched. CDR3 protein: CASSLEGQGFSEQFF. The CDR3 DNA is TGTGCCAGCAGCTTAGAAGGACAGGGGTTCAGTGAGCAGTTCTTC.

This rearrangement joins TRBV7-9 to TRBJ2-5; 14 bases agree with TRBD2. The CDR3 contains 16 residues. Losses at the gene ends were 0 bases for V and 9 bases for J; bases not matched to a gene: 6. Germline values: CDR1 SEHNR, CDR2 FQNEAQ (reference sequence). The CDR3 nucleotides are TGTGCCAGCAGCTTAGCAGGGACTAGCGGGAGAAGGGCCCAGTACTTC. Encoded protein: CASSLAGTSGRRAQYF.

The chain recombines TRBV11-2 with TRBJ2-5, with 9 bases matching TRBD2. The end of the DNA is better explained by TRBJ2-7, so the J call may be wrong. From germline, CDR1 is SGHAT and CDR2 FQNNGV. CDR3 length equals 16 residues. CDR3 region: CASSPQGRGGLYEQYF. The CDR3 nucleotides are TGTGCCAGCAGCCCTCAGGGGCGGGGGGGCCTGTACGAGCAGTACTTC.

The rearrangement links TRBV5-1 to TRBJ2-1; D uncertain. CDR3 length equals 13 residues. Germline CDR1 is SGHRS and CDR2 is YFSETQ. The V and J ends lost 3 bases and 2 bases respectively, with 6 bases between them. The CDR3 here is CASSSPPYNEQFF. CDR3 DNA: TGCGCCAGCAGCTCCCCCCCCTACAATGAGCAGTTCTTC.

In its sample, this clone was seen once. The rearrangement links TRBV6-6 to TRBJ1-4; D not resolved. CDR1 MNHNY and CDR2 SVGAGI come from the germline V gene (reference sequence). Between the trimmed V and J ends, which lost 0 bases and 8 bases, there was a span of 16 bases. The CDR3 has 16 residues. CDR3 DNA: TGTGCCAGCAGTTACTCGGGAGGCTATAATGGGGAAAAACTGTTTTTT. As protein: CASSYSGGYNGEKLFF.

This CDR3 reads CASSQGTGFNGYTF. For the CDR3, the DNA is TGTGCCAGCAGCCAAGGGACAGGGTTTAATGGCTACACCTTC. This rearrangement joins TRBV4-2 to TRBJ1-2, with TRBD1 identical over 8 bases. This CDR3 is 14 amino acids long. V trimming: 1 base; J trimming: 6 bases; junction bases outside the gene matches: 4. CDR1 and CDR2 (germline): LGHNA, YNFKEQ.

This clone was seen only a few times. This chain joins TRBV5-4 and TRBJ1-5, with D hard to call. Trimming removed 0 bases at V and 0 bases at J, with 4 bases between. The germline gives CDR1 SGHNT, CDR2 YYREEE (reference sequence). This CDR3 is 14 amino acids long. The CDR3 is CASSLEGSNQPQHF. Written as DNA, the CDR3 is TGTGCCAGCAGCTTGGAGGGTAGCAATCAGCCCCAGCATTTT.

The genes are TRBV9 and TRBJ2-3; 8 bases align to TRBD1. The CDR3 runs 15 residues. Germline CDR1 is SGDLS and CDR2 is YYNGEE. The J segment lost 0 bases and the V segment lost 4 bases, leaving 4 bases of the junction unmatched. CDR3 DNA sequence: TGTGCCAGCAGCACCAGACAGGGGAGCACAGATACGCAGTATTTT. Protein product: CASSTRQGSTDTQYF.

The chain joins TRBV11-3 to TRBJ1-1; D is unclear. V was clipped by 5 bases and J by 1 base, with 11 bases between them. CDR1 SGHNT and CDR2 YENEEA come from the germline V gene. This CDR3 contains 14 residues. In nucleotides, the CDR3 is TGTGCCAGCAGCCTCCGGGCCGAGAACACTGAAGCTTTCTTT. Protein product: CASSLRAENTEAFF.

The rearrangement links TRBV28 to TRBJ1-2, with D unclear. Trimming stripped 5 bases from V and 4 bases from J, with 11 bases between. The CDR3 sequence is 13 residues long. Germline CDR1 is MDHEN and CDR2 is SYDVKM. CDR3 nucleotides: TGTGCCAGCAGTCCCGGGTGGTTCTATGGCTACACCTTC. Protein: CASSPGWFYGYTF.

The chain links TRBV10-3 to TRBJ1-5; 7 nucleotides line up with TRBD1. This CDR3 is built from 13 residues. Trimming cost V 4 bases and J 7 bases; bases outside gene matches: 4. The germline V gene encodes CDR1 ENHRY and CDR2 SYGVKD. Here the CDR3 reads CAISGQGEQPQHF. The CDR3 DNA reads TGTGCCATCAGTGGACAGGGTGAACAGCCCCAGCATTTT.

This clone occurred once. The rearrangement joins TRBV5-4 to TRBJ2-5; TRBD1 or TRBD2 may be the D gene (5 bases each). This CDR3 comprises 15 residues. Trimming cost V 5 bases and J 4 bases, with 18 bases left between them. Germline V gives CDR1 SGHNT, CDR2 YYREEE (reference sequence). The CDR3 DNA follows: TGTGCCAGCAGTACGGGACCTACGGGGCGAGAGACCCAGTACTTC. This encodes CASSTGPTGRETQYF.

The genes are TRBV29-1 and TRBJ1-1; TRBD1 matches at 10 bases. This CDR3 contains 14 residues. J lost 4 bases, V lost 6 bases, and 8 bases had no gene match. Germline V lookup: CDR1 SQVTM, CDR2 ANQGSEA. In nucleotides, the CDR3 is TGCAGCGTCGGTCCGGGACAGGGGATCACTGAAGCTTTCTTT. Translating it yields CSVGPGQGITEAFF.

The rearrangement uses TRBV9 and TRBJ2-7; no definite D call. Germline values: CDR1 SGDLS, CDR2 YYNGEE. This CDR3 region has 14 residues. V was shortened by 0 bases and J by 2 bases, with 9 bases between the two germline ends. The CDR3 DNA is TGTGCCAGCAGCGTAGGTGGCGGTACCTACGAGCAGTACTTC. This gives the protein CASSVGGGTYEQYF.

The chain combines TRBV4-1 with TRBJ1-1; TRBD1 matches at 10 bases. Germline V CDR1 and CDR2: MGHRA, YSYEKL. The CDR3 spans 15 residues. V lost 0 bases, J lost 10 bases, and 8 bases stayed unmatched. CDR3 bases: TGCGCCAGCAGCCAAGAACCGGGACAGGGGCGGGTAGCTTTCTTT. This encodes CASSQEPGQGRVAFF.

This clone turned up a few times. V and J are TRBV19 and TRBJ1-5; tentatively, D is TRBD1 (5 bases). The V gene lost 10 bases and the J gene lost 2 bases, with 12 bases spanning the gap. This CDR3 contains 13 residues. In germline, CDR1 is LNHDA, CDR2 SQIVND (reference sequence). CDR3 amino acids: CAIPRGGNQPQHF. The CDR3 coding sequence is TGTGCCATCCCACGGGGGGGCAATCAGCCCCAGCATTTT.

This chain connects TRBV29-1 to TRBJ2-4; TRBD1 agrees at 7 bases. Germline CDR1 and CDR2: SQVTM and ANQGSEA. The CDR3 has 12 residues. The V and J ends lost 1 base and 7 bases, in that order; junction bases with no gene match: 1. The CDR3 sequence: CSVEGDSNIQYF. The CDR3 region has the DNA TGCAGCGTTGAAGGGGACAGCAACATTCAGTACTTC.

This clone was counted once. V is TRBV5-1 and J is TRBJ2-7, with TRBD2 matching over 13 bases. The V gene's germline CDR1 is SGHRS and CDR2 YFSETQ. The J segment lost 3 bases and the V segment lost 1 base, leaving 7 bases of the junction unmatched. There are 17 residues in the CDR3. This CDR3 is CASSLTTSGGPIYEQYF. The DNA of the CDR3 is TGCGCCAGCAGCTTGACGACTAGCGGGGGGCCTATCTACGAGCAGTACTTC.

CDR3 protein: CASSQDSEAYEQYF. CDR3 nucleotides: TGTGCCAGCAGCCAAGATTCGGAAGCCTACGAGCAGTACTTC. The genes are TRBV7-9 and TRBJ2-7; no reliable D call. Germline V gene lookup returns CDR1 SEHNR and CDR2 FQNEAQ (reference sequence). This CDR3 region has 14 residues. Trimming shortened V by 5 bases and J by 2 bases, and 13 bases separated the two germline ends.

The rearrangement uses TRBV4-1 and TRBJ2-5; TRBD2 matches at 7 bases. The CDR3 is made up of 16 amino acids. After removal of 1 base from V and 1 base from J, the junction contained 6 bases not matched to a gene. Germline-derived CDR1 and CDR2 are MGHRA and YSYEKL. CDR3 sequence: CASSQVGLAVQETQYF. CDR3 nucleotides: TGCGCCAGCAGCCAAGTTGGCCTAGCGGTCCAAGAGACCCAGTACTTC.

The chain is built from TRBV7-6 and TRBJ2-5, with D uncertain. This CDR3 comprises 14 residues. Trimming cost V 0 bases and J 4 bases, with 9 bases left between them. Looked up from germline, CDR1 is SGHVS and CDR2 is FNYEAQ. CDR3 sequence (DNA): TGTGCCAGCAGCTTAGCTGCCCCGAGAGAGACCCAGTACTTC. Translated: CASSLAAPRETQYF.

This chain joins TRBV4-1 and TRBJ2-7; D is unclear. This CDR3 has 14 amino acids. Germline lookup yields CDR1 MGHRA and CDR2 YSYEKL. V gave up 1 base and J gave up 4 bases, with 11 bases separating them. The CDR3 DNA is TGCGCCAGCAGCCAAGGCAGGTTTGAGTACGAGCAGTACTTC. It is translated as CASSQGRFEYEQYF.

The chain links TRBV19 to TRBJ2-7; D is unclear. This CDR3 region has 13 residues. V was trimmed by 1 base and J by 4 bases, leaving 8 bases between them. Germline CDR1 is LNHDA and CDR2 is SQIVND (reference sequence). CDR3 nucleotides: TGTGCCAGTAGTATAGCAGTGGGGTACGAGCAGTACTTC. Amino acids: CASSIAVGYEQYF.